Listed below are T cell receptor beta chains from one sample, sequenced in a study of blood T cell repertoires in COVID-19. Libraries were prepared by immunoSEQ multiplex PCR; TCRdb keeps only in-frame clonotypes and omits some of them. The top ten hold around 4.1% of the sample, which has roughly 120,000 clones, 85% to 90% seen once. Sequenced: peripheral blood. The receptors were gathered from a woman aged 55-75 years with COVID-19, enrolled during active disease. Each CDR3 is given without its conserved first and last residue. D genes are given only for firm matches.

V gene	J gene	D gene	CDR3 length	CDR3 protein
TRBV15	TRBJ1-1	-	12	ATSATVMNTEAF
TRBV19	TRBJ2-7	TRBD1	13	ASSISGDRDHEQY
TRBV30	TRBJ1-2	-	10	AWSPGAYGYT
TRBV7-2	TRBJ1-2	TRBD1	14	ASSPQPKTGGYGYT
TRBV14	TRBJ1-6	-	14	ASSQADTGYNSPLH
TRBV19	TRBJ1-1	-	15	ASSLGAAGIMNTEAF
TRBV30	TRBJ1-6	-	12	AWSSRIENSPLH
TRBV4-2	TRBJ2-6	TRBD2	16	ASSQDGGVNSGANVLT
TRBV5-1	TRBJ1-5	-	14	ASSFVTESGNQPQH
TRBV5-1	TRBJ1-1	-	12	ASTPGGRNDEAF
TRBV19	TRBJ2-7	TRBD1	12	ASTPGQGAGEQY